This passage covers 12 T cell receptor beta chains from one sample sequenced in a study of long-term antiretroviral therapy in people with HIV. They ran version v3.0 of the immunoSEQ assay at survey level. The data were produced by immunoSEQ multiplex PCR, yet TCRdb's version contains in-frame clones alone and is incomplete. The data hold around 30,000 clones, with 85% observed a single time. The material sequenced was unsorted PBMCs, taken 2.3 years after starting antiretroviral therapy. The source of these receptors is a man aged 40-55 years with HIV.

This clone turned up a few times. The V call is TRBV7-3, the J call TRBJ2-1, with D perhaps TRBD1 (5 bases). The V gene's germline CDR1 is SGHTA and CDR2 FQGTGA. V was trimmed by 4 bases and J by 8 bases, leaving 6 bases between them. CDR3 size: 11 residues. The CDR3 reads CASSSGHEQFF. DNA of the CDR3: TGTGCCAGCAGCTCAGGGCATGAGCAGTTCTTC.

This rearrangement joins TRBV5-1 to TRBJ2-2; 7 positions match TRBD2. CDR1 is SGHRS, CDR2 YFSETQ, per germline. There are 16 residues in the CDR3. J was trimmed by 6 bases and V by 0 bases; bases with no gene match: 8. The CDR3 loop is CASSLVAGAFPGELFF. CDR3 nucleotides: TGCGCCAGCAGCTTGGTTGCGGGAGCTTTCCCCGGGGAGCTGTTTTTT.

This chain uses TRBV5-1 with TRBJ2-2; D is uncertain. This CDR3 spans 15 amino acids. V lost 1 base, J lost 1 base, and 8 bases lay in between. Per germline, CDR1 SGHRS and CDR2 YFSETQ. This CDR3 reads CASSLSHQNTGELFF. CDR3 DNA: TGCGCCAGCAGCTTGTCTCATCAGAACACCGGGGAGCTGTTTTTT.

This clone occurred a few times. The chain combines TRBV19 with TRBJ2-7; D may be TRBD1 (6 bases). V lost 3 bases and J 3 bases, leaving 9 bases between the germline ends. CDR1 is LNHDA, CDR2 SQIVND, per germline (reference sequence). This CDR3 has 13 residues. This chain's CDR3 is CASSIQTGYEQYF. CDR3 in DNA: TGTGCCAGTAGTATCCAGACAGGCTACGAGCAGTACTTC.

This rearrangement joins TRBV11-2 to TRBJ2-1; D may be TRBD2 (6 bases). The CDR3 extends over 14 amino acids. Germline CDR1 is SGHAT and CDR2 is FQNNGV. The germline V and J ends were trimmed by 0 bases and 7 bases, with 10 bases remaining between them. The DNA for the CDR3 is TGTGCCAGCAGCTTAGAAGGCAGCGGGAATGAGCAGTTCTTC. It codes for CASSLEGSGNEQFF.

The chain combines TRBV5-1 with TRBJ2-7, with D maybe TRBD2 (6 bases). Between the trimmed V and J ends, which lost 3 bases and 2 bases, there was a span of 12 bases. This CDR3 comprises 14 residues. Germline-derived CDR1 and CDR2 are SGHRS and YFSETQ. In nucleotides, the CDR3 is TGCGCCAGCAGCTCCGGGACTCCTCCCTACGAGCAGTACTTC. As protein: CASSSGTPPYEQYF.

This clone was seen more than once but under ten times. The genes are TRBV28 and TRBJ2-2; 8 nucleotides agree with TRBD1. Germline-derived CDR1 and CDR2 are MDHEN and SYDVKM. Germline trimming cut 6 bases from V and 5 bases from J; bases unmatched to any gene: 8. The CDR3 is made up of 15 amino acids. The CDR3 DNA follows: TGTGCCAGCAGATTCCGGGACAGGTTGACCGGGGAGCTGTTTTTT. Protein sequence: CASRFRDRLTGELFF.

The genes are TRBV6-1 and TRBJ1-4, with 8 bases matching TRBD1. CDR1 is MNHNS and CDR2 is SASEGT in the germline V gene. The trim removed 5 bases at V and 8 bases at J, leaving 7 bases unmatched. This CDR3 contains 14 residues. CDR3 loop: CASSRQGTQEKLFF. The CDR3 bases are TGTGCCAGCAGTCGACAGGGGACGCAGGAAAAACTGTTTTTT.

The rearrangement links TRBV30 to TRBJ2-2; the D call may be TRBD1 or TRBD2 (5 bases each). The germline V gene encodes CDR1 GTSNPN and CDR2 SVGIG (reference sequence). Trimming left V 1 base short and J 6 bases short, with 12 bases between. CDR3 size: 14 residues. In DNA, the CDR3 is TGTGCCTGGAGTGCGGGGACGGGTCCCGGGGAGCTGTTTTTT. This translates into CAWSAGTGPGELFF.

The chain carries TRBV27 and TRBJ2-3, with a tentative D call TRBD2 (5 bases). This CDR3 is built from 16 residues. The V end was cut by 1 base, the J end by 6 bases, with 17 bases between. The germline CDR1 and CDR2 sequences are MNHEY and SMNVEV (reference sequence). The DNA of the CDR3 is TGTGCCAGCAGTTTATTATCGGGAAGGCACTCCGATACGCAGTATTTT. It codes for CASSLLSGRHSDTQYF.

CDR3 amino acids: CASSLGLVSYEQYF. In nucleotides, the CDR3 is TGTGCCAGCAGCTTGGGATTAGTTTCCTACGAGCAGTACTTC. J is TRBJ2-7 and V is TRBV7-2; unclear D gene. Trimming pared 3 bases from V and 1 base from J, leaving 10 bases between. Germline V gene sequence: CDR1 SGHTA, CDR2 FQGNSA. This CDR3 region has 14 residues.

The CDR3 reads CASKEAGPTYEQYF. The DNA of the CDR3 is TGTGCCAGCAAGGAGGCAGGGCCTACCTACGAGCAGTACTTC. V is TRBV25-1 and J is TRBJ2-7; D may correspond to TRBD1 or TRBD2 (5 bases each). This CDR3 comprises 14 residues. Trimming removed 7 bases at V and 2 bases at J, with 15 bases between. Per germline, CDR1 MGHDK and CDR2 SYGVNS.